This TCR beta chain was documented in a study of T cells after yellow fever vaccination. Study-level results: A small share of clonotypes appeared in both CD4 and CD8 compartments. The study re-detected most primary-vaccination clones after the booster (nearly 97% CD4, 88% CD8).

The sample holds a few counts of this clonotype. The target antigen is unknown. The CDR3 is 14 residues long. The V gene lost 6 bases and the J gene lost 5 bases, with 16 bases spanning the gap. Germline CDR1 is MNHNS and CDR2 is SASEGT. Template switching by 5'RACE produced TCR cDNA, adding a universal primer site and UMIs. TCRdb analysed the 5' RACE reads with MiXCR anew, one entry per CDR3 protein. The sample records roughly 310,000 distinct CDR3 sequences, 8.7% being singletons. The chain recombines TRBV6-1 with TRBJ1-2; perhaps TRBD1 as D (6 bases). This specimen consisted of PBMCs, obtained on the day of the first yellow fever vaccination. The receptor was isolated from a man aged 18 to 35 who received the YFV17D yellow fever vaccine. This CDR3 reads CASRHRDAGYGYTF. The CDR3 DNA reads as TGTGCCAGCAGGCACAGGGACGCCGGGTATGGCTACACCTTC.